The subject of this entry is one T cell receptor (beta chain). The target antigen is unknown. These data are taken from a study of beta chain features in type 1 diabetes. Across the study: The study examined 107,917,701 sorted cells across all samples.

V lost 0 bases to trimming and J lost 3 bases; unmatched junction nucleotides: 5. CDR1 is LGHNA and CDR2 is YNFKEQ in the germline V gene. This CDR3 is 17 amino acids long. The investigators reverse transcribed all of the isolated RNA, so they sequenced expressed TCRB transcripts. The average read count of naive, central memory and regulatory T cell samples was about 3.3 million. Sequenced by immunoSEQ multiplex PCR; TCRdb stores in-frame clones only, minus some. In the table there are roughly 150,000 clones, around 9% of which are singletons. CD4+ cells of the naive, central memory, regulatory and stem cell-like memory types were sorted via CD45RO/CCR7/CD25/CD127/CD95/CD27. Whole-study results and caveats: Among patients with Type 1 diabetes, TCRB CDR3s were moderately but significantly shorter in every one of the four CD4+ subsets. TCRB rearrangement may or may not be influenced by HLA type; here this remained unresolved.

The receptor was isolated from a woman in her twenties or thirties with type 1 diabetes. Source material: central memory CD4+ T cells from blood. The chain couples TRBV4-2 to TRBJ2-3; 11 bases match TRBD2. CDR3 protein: CASSQDTSGRRTDTQYF. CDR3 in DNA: TGTGCCAGCAGCCAAGATACTAGCGGGAGAAGAACAGATACGCAGTATTTT.